These 28 T cell receptor beta chains originate from one sample sequenced in a study of blood T cell repertoires in COVID-19. Sequencing was performed with immunoSEQ multiplex PCR; in TCRdb, only in-frame clones are kept and a portion is missing. The table shows 300,000 or so clones, with over 70% occurring only once. The sequenced material came from peripheral blood. These receptors all stem from a woman aged 40-49 years who had recovered from COVID-19.

The chain uses TRBV24-1 and TRBJ2-1; 9 bases are a match to TRBD2. This CDR3 has 14 residues. The germline CDR1 and CDR2 sequences are KGHDR and SFDVKD. The V and J ends lost 12 bases and 10 bases, in that order; junction bases with no gene match: 15. This CDR3 is CAQLRVAGAKEQFF. CDR3 DNA: TGTGCCCAACTCCGGGTAGCGGGGGCCAAAGAGCAGTTCTTC.

The chain uses TRBV28 and TRBJ2-1, with 9 nucleotides matching TRBD2. V trimming: 4 bases; J trimming: 3 bases; junction bases outside the gene matches: 13. The CDR3 consists of 18 residues. CDR1 is MDHEN and CDR2 is SYDVKM in the germline V gene. This CDR3 is CASSSSEARRGGYNEQFF. CDR3 DNA: TGTGCCAGCAGTTCCTCGGAGGCTAGGCGGGGGGGCTACAATGAGCAGTTCTTC.

For this clone: Other DNA sequences within the sample encode an identical CDR3. The J gene is TRBJ1-1, the V gene TRBV19; D may be TRBD1 (6 bases). The germline CDR1 and CDR2 sequences are LNHDA and SQIVND (reference sequence). V gave up 5 bases and J gave up 1 base, with 8 bases separating them. CDR3 length: 13 amino acids. The CDR3 loop reads CASSPQGNTEAFF. CDR3 sequence (DNA): TGTGCCAGTAGTCCACAGGGGAACACTGAAGCTTTCTTT.

This rearrangement joins TRBV19 to TRBJ1-5; a weak D match, TRBD1 (6 bases). Trimming removed 3 bases at V and 4 bases at J, with 13 bases between. This CDR3 has 15 amino acids. Germline V lookup: CDR1 LNHDA, CDR2 SQIVND (reference sequence). CDR3 in amino acids: CASSMLRGGNQPQHF. Here the CDR3 DNA reads TGTGCCAGTAGTATGCTAAGGGGGGGAAATCAGCCCCAGCATTTT.

The genes are TRBV6-1 and TRBJ1-2; TRBD1 matches at 7 bases. Losses at the gene ends were 3 bases for V and 3 bases for J; bases not matched to a gene: 10. This CDR3 contains 16 residues. Per the germline V gene, CDR1 is MNHNS and CDR2 is SASEGT. This CDR3 reads CASSDWDRRPHYGYTF. For the CDR3, the DNA is TGTGCCAGCAGTGACTGGGACAGACGACCCCACTATGGCTACACCTTC.

This chain connects TRBV7-3 to TRBJ2-1; 7 bases are shared with TRBD2. The CDR3 is 15 amino acids. V was clipped by 5 bases and J by 5 bases; unmatched bases: 9. Per the germline V gene, CDR1 is SGHTA and CDR2 is FQGTGA. CDR3 sequence (DNA): TGTGCCAGCAGCCGCTCCCGCGGGGGAGACAATGAGCAGTTCTTC. Amino acid sequence: CASSRSRGGDNEQFF.

The gene calls are TRBV9 and TRBJ1-6; 7 nucleotides agree with TRBD1. The CDR3 totals 15 residues. Germline loops: CDR1 SGDLS, CDR2 YYNGEE. V shed 0 bases and J 7 bases; nucleotides not matched to a gene: 4. CDR3 in amino acids: CASSVEPGGNSPLHF. Written as DNA, the CDR3 is TGTGCCAGCAGCGTAGAACCAGGGGGGAATTCACCCCTCCACTTT.

The V call is TRBV25-1, the J call TRBJ1-4, with D hard to call. V dropped 4 bases and J dropped 11 bases, with 8 bases sitting between them. There are 11 residues in the CDR3. The germline V gene has CDR1 MGHDK and CDR2 SYGVNS. The DNA of the CDR3 is TGTGCCAGCAGTGTCGGAGGCAAACTGTTTTTT. Encoded protein: CASSVGGKLFF.

The gene calls are TRBV11-1 and TRBJ2-1; 7 bases agree with TRBD1. With 5 bases clipped from V and 2 bases from J, the junction kept 6 bases outside the gene matches. CDR3 length: 15 amino acids. Germline-derived CDR1 and CDR2 are SGHAT and FQDESV (reference sequence). CDR3 bases: TGTGCCAGCAGCCTACGACAGGGACCCTACAATGAGCAGTTCTTC. As protein: CASSLRQGPYNEQFF.

In its sample, this clone was seen a few times. This chain joins TRBV5-1 and TRBJ1-1; 7 nucleotides align to TRBD1. The length of the CDR3 is 12 residues. CDR1 SGHRS and CDR2 YFSETQ come from the germline V gene. Trimming removed 4 bases from V and 5 bases from J; junction bases left unmatched: 2. DNA of the CDR3: TGCGCCAGCAGCCCGGACAGGACTGAAGCTTTCTTT. Protein sequence: CASSPDRTEAFF.

The chain uses TRBV14 and TRBJ1-6, with D perhaps TRBD1 (5 bases). Trimming left V 4 bases short and J 10 bases short, with 14 bases between. The germline V gene encodes CDR1 SGHDN and CDR2 FVKESK. The CDR3 has 14 residues. The CDR3 here is CASSRRPGDSPLHF. DNA for the CDR3: TGTGCCAGCAGCCGACGGCCGGGGGACTCACCCCTCCACTTT. Full variable domain (remainder filled in from reference TRBV14 and TRBJ1-6): EAGVTQFPSHSVIEKGQTVTLRCDPISGHDNLYWYRRVMGKEIKFLLHFVKESKQDESGMPNNRFLAERTGGTYSTLKVQPAELEDSGVYFCASSRRPGDSPLHFGNGTRLTVT.

V and J are TRBV2 and TRBJ2-2; 8 nucleotides line up with TRBD2. This CDR3 is built from 14 residues. The germline V gene encodes CDR1 SNHLY and CDR2 FYNNEI. V lost 8 bases, J lost 3 bases, and 5 bases stayed unmatched. CDR3 protein: CASSGGGHTGELFF. DNA of the CDR3: TGTGCCAGCTCCGGGGGGGGGCACACCGGGGAGCTGTTTTTT.

The J gene is TRBJ1-5, the V gene TRBV7-2; 9 nucleotides agree with TRBD1. V shed 4 bases and J 7 bases; nucleotides not matched to a gene: 8. Per the germline V gene, CDR1 is SGHTA and CDR2 is FQGNSA. This CDR3 contains 15 residues. The CDR3 nucleotides read TGTGCCAGCAGCTGGCGACAGGGGGGACAACAGCCCCAGCATTTT. This gives the protein CASSWRQGGQQPQHF.

This clone came up a few times. The rearrangement joins TRBV10-1 to TRBJ1-1, with a possible D match to TRBD1 (6 bases). The CDR3 spans 12 residues. V shed 2 bases and J shed 8 bases, with 9 bases lying between them. From germline, CDR1 is WNHNN and CDR2 SYGVQD (reference sequence). CDR3 protein: CASSEPGHEAFF. CDR3 DNA sequence: TGCGCCAGCAGTGAGCCGGGACACGAAGCTTTCTTT.

The chain joins TRBV27 to TRBJ1-4; TRBD1 might be the D (6 bases). CDR1 and CDR2 from the germline V gene are MNHEY and SMNVEV (reference sequence). Trimming shortened V by 6 bases and J by 11 bases, and 10 bases separated the two germline ends. The CDR3 extends over 11 amino acids. The CDR3 DNA reads as TGTGCCAGCAGCCCAGGACAGAAACTGTTTTTT. Protein product: CASSPGQKLFF.

V gene TRBV6-2 or TRBV6-3 combines with J gene TRBJ1-1; TRBD1 agrees at 10 bases. Germline CDR1 MNHEY, CDR2 SVGEGT. After removal of 2 bases from V and 5 bases from J, the junction contained 5 bases not matched to a gene. The CDR3 length is 15 residues. CDR3 sequence: CASSYPTGGRTEAFF. In nucleotides, the CDR3 is TGTGCCAGCAGTTACCCGACAGGGGGCCGGACTGAAGCTTTCTTT.

The chain links TRBV7-2 to TRBJ1-5; D remains unclear. Germline V gene lookup returns CDR1 SGHTA and CDR2 FQGNSA. Between the trimmed V and J ends, which lost 5 bases and 2 bases, there was a span of 10 bases. The CDR3 has 14 amino acids. The CDR3 loop reads CASSPRPGNQPQHF. The CDR3 nucleotides read TGTGCCAGCAGCCCGAGGCCGGGCAATCAGCCCCAGCATTTT. The full variable domain, its missing parts supplied by reference TRBV7-2 and TRBJ1-5, is GAGVSQSPSNKVTEKGKDVELRCDPISGHTALYWYRQSLGQGLEFLIYFQGNSAPDKSGLPSDRFSAERTGGSVSTLTIQRTQQEDSAVYLCASSPRPGNQPQHFGDGTRLSIL.

The chain recombines TRBV6-2 or TRBV6-3 with TRBJ2-5; possible D gene TRBD1, 5 bases. Trimming cost V 0 bases and J 2 bases, with 16 bases left between them. The germline V gene has CDR1 MNHEY and CDR2 SVGEGT. This CDR3 is built from 17 residues. In nucleotides, the CDR3 is TGTGCCAGCAGTTACTCGAAGATGGGCAGGGTTCAAGAGACCCAGTACTTC. It codes for CASSYSKMGRVQETQYF.

The chain has TRBV6-1 and TRBJ1-1; 9 bases are a match to TRBD1. Germline V gene lookup returns CDR1 MNHNS and CDR2 SASEGT. V lost 1 base and J lost 11; bases outside the gene matches: 2. CDR3 length equals 12 residues. The CDR3 sequence is CASSEGGTGAFF. The DNA of the CDR3 is TGTGCCAGCAGTGAAGGGGGGACAGGGGCTTTCTTT.

The gene calls are TRBV28 and TRBJ1-2, with no clear D. The V and J ends lost 2 bases and 4 bases respectively, with 14 bases between them. The CDR3 runs 15 residues. Per the germline V gene, CDR1 is MDHEN and CDR2 is SYDVKM. The CDR3 region has the DNA TGTGCCAGCAGTTTAACAGTGGCGCTTGGCTATGGCTACACCTTC. Translated: CASSLTVALGYGYTF.

This sequence joins TRBV5-1 and TRBJ2-3, with TRBD2 identical over 9 bases. V shed 0 bases and J 5 bases; nucleotides not matched to a gene: 10. Germline-derived CDR1 and CDR2 are SGHRS and YFSETQ. The CDR3 has 17 amino acids. The CDR3 is CASSLAGGGGAKDTQYF. DNA for the CDR3: TGCGCCAGCAGCTTGGCCGGTGGCGGGGGGGCGAAAGATACGCAGTATTTT.

The genes are TRBV18 and TRBJ1-3; D unclear. Germline V CDR1 and CDR2: KGHSH, LQKENI. Trimming removed 11 bases from V and 4 bases from J, with 9 bases in between. The CDR3 runs to 11 residues. The CDR3 loop is CAAGRGNTIYF. The CDR3 DNA reads TGTGCCGCGGGTAGAGGAAACACCATATATTTT.

This chain joins TRBV5-6 and TRBJ1-2; 9 positions agree with TRBD1. The CDR3 runs 15 residues. Per the germline V gene, CDR1 is SGHDT and CDR2 is YYEEEE. J lost 7 bases, V lost 2 bases, and 9 bases had no gene match. The CDR3 is CASSFRDREAAGYTF. DNA for the CDR3: TGTGCCAGCAGCTTCCGGGACAGGGAAGCCGCTGGCTACACCTTC.

The rearrangement joins TRBV4-1 to TRBJ2-2; weak D call: TRBD2 (6 bases). The CDR3 has 16 residues. Deletions cut 5 bases from V and 4 bases from J, with 17 bases between. Germline values: CDR1 MGHRA, CDR2 YSYEKL. The CDR3 reads CASSSGGGVGTGELFF. The CDR3 DNA is TGCGCCAGCAGCTCCGGGGGTGGGGTAGGCACCGGGGAGCTGTTTTTT.

For the CDR3, the DNA is TGTGCCAGCAGCCCCGCAGGTGGAGATACGCAGTATTTT. This codes for CASSPAGGDTQYF. V gene TRBV9 combines with J gene TRBJ2-3; D unclear. The V end was cut by 4 bases, the J end by 5 bases, with 11 bases between. Per germline, CDR1 SGDLS and CDR2 YYNGEE. CDR3 length: 13 residues. Complete variable domain (other parts from reference TRBV9 and TRBJ2-3): DSGVTQTPKHLITATGQRVTLRCSPRSGDLSVYWYQQSLDQGLQFLIQYYNGEERAKGNILERFSAQQFPDLHSELNLSSLELGDSALYFCASSPAGGDTQYFGPGTRLTVL.

The chain has TRBV27 and TRBJ2-3, with a tentative D call TRBD2 (5 bases). Trimming removed 5 bases at V and 0 bases at J, with 15 bases between. This CDR3 is built from 16 residues. The germline gives CDR1 MNHEY, CDR2 SMNVEV (reference sequence). CDR3 coding DNA: TGTGCCAGCAGTCGAGGGCATTTGTCTAGCACAGATACGCAGTATTTT. This gives the protein CASSRGHLSSTDTQYF.

This clone was recorded only once. This chain links TRBV28 with TRBJ1-3; possible D gene TRBD1, 6 bases. This CDR3 contains 12 residues. The ends were cut back, 11 bases at V and 4 bases at J, with 12 bases in the middle. From germline, CDR1 is MDHEN and CDR2 SYDVKM. CDR3 residues: CAVRGAGNTIYF. Here the CDR3 DNA reads TGTGCCGTCCGGGGGGCCGGAAACACCATATATTTT.

This clone was counted once. The gene calls are TRBV10-2 and TRBJ1-1; possibly TRBD1 for D (6 bases). The germline V gene has CDR1 WSHSY and CDR2 SAAADI. This CDR3 spans 13 amino acids. The V and J ends lost 7 bases and 0 bases respectively, with 9 bases between them. The CDR3 sequence: CASTRQVNTEAFF. The CDR3 DNA reads TGCGCCAGCACGCGACAGGTGAACACTGAAGCTTTCTTT.